This entry lists 10 T cell receptor beta chains sequenced from one sample in a study of control samples from healthy donors and cancer patients. Sequenced by immunoSEQ multiplex PCR; TCRdb stores in-frame clones only, minus some. The sample consists of around 100,000 clones, about 86% of them appearing once. The sequenced sample was blood. The receptors here all came from a young man in good health.

V and J are TRBV12-5 and TRBJ1-1; D is uncertain. Looked up from germline, CDR1 is LGHNT and CDR2 is FRNRAP. The germline V and J ends were trimmed by 0 bases and 1 base, with 9 bases remaining between them. The CDR3 loop spans 15 amino acids. The CDR3 DNA sequence: TGTGCTAGTGGTTTGGTACTAGGTAGGAACACTGAAGCTTTCTTT. As protein: CASGLVLGRNTEAFF.

J is TRBJ1-1 and V is TRBV3-1 (or the pseudogene TRBV3-2), with no clear D. CDR3 length equals 13 residues. Trimming stripped 6 bases from V and 0 bases from J, with 8 bases between. From germline, CDR1 is LGHDT and CDR2 YNNKEL (reference sequence). Here the CDR3 reads CASRDLMNTEAFF. The CDR3 nucleotides are TGTGCCAGCAGGGATCTCATGAACACTGAAGCTTTCTTT.

Comments on this clone: At one end the junction does not follow the germline gene, possibly because of a read error. The J gene is TRBJ1-5, the V gene TRBV18; no clear D gene. The CDR3 length is 15 residues. CDR1 and CDR2 (germline): KGHSH, LQKENI. CDR3 nucleotides: TGTGCCAGCTCCCTCGGTAGGGAAAGCAACCAGCCCCAGCATTTT. This translates into CASSLGRESNQPQHF. Filled out from reference TRBV18 and TRBJ1-5, the complete variable domain reads NAGVMQNPRHLVRRRGQEARLRCSPMKGHSHVYWYRQLPEEGLKFMVYLQKENIIDESGMPKERFSAEFPKEGPSILRIQQVVRGDSAAYFCASSLGRESNQPQHFGDGTRLSIL.

In this sample, this clone turned up once. The CDR3 DNA follows: TGCGCCAGCAGCCTTAACAACAGGGCGGGCTATGGCTACACCTTC. Amino acids: CASSLNNRAGYGYTF. The V call is TRBV4-3, the J call TRBJ1-2; weak D call: TRBD1 (6 bases). The CDR3 loop spans 15 amino acids. The V end lost 4 bases, the J end lost 4 bases, and 16 bases lay between the germline ends. The germline CDR1 and CDR2 sequences are LGHNA and YSLEER.

With regard to this clone: Distinct nucleotide sequences in the sample also encode this CDR3. The rearrangement uses TRBV13 and TRBJ2-2, with unresolved D. CDR3 size: 14 residues. Per the germline V gene, CDR1 is PRHDT and CDR2 is FYEKMQ (reference sequence). Trimming removed 0 bases from V and 2 bases from J, with 4 bases in between. CDR3 region: CASSLGRNTGELFF. CDR3 sequence (DNA): TGTGCCAGCAGCTTAGGACGAAACACCGGGGAGCTGTTTTTT.

The sample holds one count of this clone. J is TRBJ2-7 and V is TRBV7-2, with TRBD2 matching over 10 bases. Germline values: CDR1 SGHTA, CDR2 FQGNSA. There are 16 residues in the CDR3. With V trimmed by 5 bases and J by 5 bases, 12 bases remained unmatched. CDR3 protein: CASSLPGSGRENEQYF. For the CDR3, the DNA is TGTGCCAGCAGCCTACCCGGGAGCGGGAGGGAGAACGAGCAGTACTTC.

The J gene is TRBJ2-2, the V gene TRBV14; D is unresolved. V was shortened by 0 bases and J by 3 bases, with 8 bases between the two germline ends. CDR3 length: 15 residues. Looked up from germline, CDR1 is SGHDN and CDR2 is FVKESK. The CDR3 coding sequence is TGTGCCAGCAGCCAAGATAGGAGATACACCGGGGAGCTGTTTTTT. This encodes CASSQDRRYTGELFF.

This chain connects TRBV18 to TRBJ2-3; D perhaps matches TRBD1 (5 bases). The V end lost 6 bases, the J end lost 4 bases, and 17 bases lay between the germline ends. Germline V gene lookup returns CDR1 KGHSH and CDR2 LQKENI. There are 15 residues in the CDR3. The CDR3 DNA is TGTGCCAGCTCTACTCTCGTGGGGCAGGCAGATACGCAGTATTTT. Amino acids: CASSTLVGQADTQYF.

The V and J genes are TRBV19 and TRBJ2-3; maybe TRBD1 (6 bases). The CDR3 consists of 17 residues. Germline loops: CDR1 LNHDA, CDR2 SQIVND (reference sequence). The ends were cut back, 3 bases at V and 0 bases at J, with 16 bases in the middle. The CDR3 DNA sequence: TGTGCCAGTAGTATCGCAGGGGCCCGAACTAGCACAGATACGCAGTATTTT. Amino acid sequence: CASSIAGARTSTDTQYF. The complete variable domain, with remaining parts taken from reference TRBV19 and TRBJ2-3, reads DGGITQSPKYLFRKEGQNVTLSCEQNLNHDAMYWYRQDPGQGLRLIYYSQIVNDFQKGDIAEGYSVSREKKESFPLTVTSAQKNPTAFYLCASSIAGARTSTDTQYFGPGTRLTVL.

CDR3 region: CASSYRHMNTEAFF. The CDR3 nucleotides read TGTGCCAGCAGTTACCGACACATGAACACTGAAGCTTTCTTT. This chain uses TRBV6-5 with TRBJ1-1; no firm D call. CDR3 length: 14 residues. Trimming took 2 bases from V and 0 from J, leaving 7 bases between them. CDR1 and CDR2 from the germline V gene are MNHEY and SVGAGI.